The rows below give T cell receptor beta chains drawn from one sample of a study of shared clonotypes between healthy human individuals. TCRdb keeps only in-frame clones here, not all; method: immunoSEQ multiplex PCR. The sample includes about 1,800,000 clones, about 95% seen only once; the top ten take 1% to 1.5%. The material sequenced was naive CD8+ T cells sorted from blood. Receptors originate from a young man in good health. The CDR3 runs from the conserved cysteine through the conserved F or W. A D gene is named only where the DNA matches it firmly. Expanded clones get a size class; other rows say once, few or many, or leave the size out.

NA	NA	TRBJ2-7	TRBV11-2	TGTGCCTCCGGGACTTCTTTCTACGAGCAGTACTTC	CASGTSFYEQYF
TRBD2	NA	TRBJ2-3	TRBV13	TGTGCCAGCAGGCCTAGCGGGAGGAATGCAGATACGCAGTATTTT	CASRPSGRNADTQYF
TRBD2	NA	TRBJ2-1	TRBV7-2	TGTGCCAGCAGCCCTCCTGGCGGGAGCGGAATTGAGCAGTTCTTC	CASSPPGGSGIEQFF
TRBD1	NA	TRBJ2-5	TRBV7-6	TGTGCCAGCAGCACAATCCAGGAGGACAGGGGGCGAGAGACCCAGTACTTC	CASSTIQEDRGRETQYF
NA	NA	TRBJ1-1	TRBV7-9	TGTGCCAGCAGCTTAGGGGGATACAGGAACACTGAAGCTTTCTTT	CASSLGGYRNTEAFF
NA	NA	TRBJ1-2	TRBV27	TGTGCCAGCAGTTTATCTCCCGACTATGGCTACACCTTC	CASSLSPDYGYTF
TRBD2	NA	TRBJ2-2	TRBV5-1	TGCGCCAGCAGCTTGTCGCTAGCGGGAGAGGTGGAGCTGTTTTTT	CASSLSLAGEVELFF
TRBD1	NA	TRBJ1-1	TRBV28	TGTGCCAGCAGTGCTGGGACAGTTGTCATGAACACTGAAGCTTTCTTT	CASSAGTVVMNTEAFF
NA	once	TRBJ2-1	TRBV19	TGTGCCAGTAGTATTAACAGAAACTACAATGAGCAGTTCTTC	CASSINRNYNEQFF
NA	NA	TRBJ2-2	TRBV7-9	TGTGCAAGCGAGGGGGGGCCGACCGGGGAGCTGTTTTTT	CASEGGPTGELFF
NA	NA	TRBJ1-4	TRBV4-1	TGCGCCAGCAGCCCGGCGGGGGAACCAGCCGAAATAAATGAAAAACTGTTTTTT	CASSPAGEPAEINEKLFF
TRBD2	NA	TRBJ2-7	TRBV5-4	TGTGCCAGCACCCGTTGGGGGGGGAGCTCCTACGAGCAGTACTTC	CASTRWGGSSYEQYF
NA	NA	TRBJ2-5	TRBV9	TGTGCCAGCAGCGTAGTGGGATCAAGGGGCCAAGAGACCCAGTACTTC	CASSVVGSRGQETQYF
NA	NA	TRBJ2-1	TRBV25-1	TGTGCCAGCAATGGCGGTGAGCAGTTCTTC	CASNGGEQFF
TRBD2	NA	TRBJ2-1	TRBV10-1	TGCGCCAGCAGTGACAGCGGGGGGGCCCATGAGCAGTTCTTC	CASSDSGGAHEQFF
NA	NA	TRBJ2-5	TRBV2	TGTGCCAGCATCGAGGGGTCCCCCTCAATAGAGACCCAGTACTTC	CASIEGSPSIETQYF
NA	NA	TRBJ1-2	TRBV4-1	TGCGCCAGCAGCCAAGGGACGGACTATGGCTACACCTTC	CASSQGTDYGYTF
NA	once	TRBJ1-1	TRBV5-5	TGTGCCAGCAGCTTAGATTTTGTTTCGGCTTTCTTT	CASSLDFVSAFF
NA	NA	TRBJ2-7	TRBV7-9	TGTGCCAGCAGGCAGGACAGCTCCTACGAGCAGTACTTC	CASRQDSSYEQYF
NA	NA	TRBJ2-7	TRBV28	TGTGCCAGCAGTTCATGGTCACGAGTAGACGAGCAGTACTTC	CASSSWSRVDEQYF
NA	NA	TRBJ2-7	TRBV6-1	TGTGCCAGCAGTGAACTAAGGGGAGGCCTACTCTCCTACGAGCAGTACTTC	CASSELRGGLLSYEQYF
TRBD1	NA	TRBJ2-3	TRBV9	TGTGCCAGCAGAGAGACAGGGTCGGATACGCAGTATTTT	CASRETGSDTQYF
NA	NA	TRBJ1-6	TRBV7-6	TGTGCCAGCAGTTACGGGCCCCCAGGGGCTACCAATTCACCCCTCCACTTT	CASSYGPPGATNSPLHF
TRBD1	NA	TRBJ2-2	TRBV9	TGTGCCAGCAGCGTACCCAGGACAGGGCCCTCGAACACCGGGGAGCTGTTTTTT	CASSVPRTGPSNTGELFF
TRBD1	NA	TRBJ2-3	TRBV6-5	TGTGCCACACGCCTGGGGACAGCGTCCACAGATACGCAGTATTTT	CATRLGTASTDTQYF
TRBD2	NA	TRBJ2-7	TRBV6-5	TGTGCCAGCAGTGCCAGCGGGGGGGCCTACGAGCAGTACTTC	CASSASGGAYEQYF
NA	once	TRBJ2-5	TRBV29-1	TGCAGCGTTCTCACGGCTTCCCAAGAGACCCAGTACTTC	CSVLTASQETQYF
NA	NA	TRBJ2-5	TRBV19	TGTGCCAGTAGTATGACTAGTGGGGAGACCCAGTACTTC	CASSMTSGETQYF
NA	NA	TRBJ2-2	TRBV27	TGTGCCAGCAGTTTCCCACCCACCGGGGAGCTGTTTTTT	CASSFPPTGELFF
NA	NA	TRBJ1-5	TRBV7-9	TGTGCCAGCAGCTTGGAAACAGGGTATCAGCCCCAGCATTTT	CASSLETGYQPQHF
NA	NA	TRBJ2-7	TRBV27	TGTGCCAGCAGAGAAGGCGGAATAGCCTCCTACGAGCAGTACTTC	CASREGGIASYEQYF
NA	NA	TRBJ2-7	TRBV4-1	TGCGCCAGCAGCCAAGGAACAGGCCCGATTCCTCTTGGGCAGTACTTC	CASSQGTGPIPLGQYF
NA	NA	TRBJ2-7	TRBV28	TGTGCCAGCAGTTTAGCAGGAGGGGGGTACGAGCAGTACTTC	CASSLAGGGYEQYF
NA	once	TRBJ2-1	TRBV9	TGTGCCAGCAGCCCTGACGGGACTTCCTACAATGAGCAGTTCTTC	CASSPDGTSYNEQFF
NA	NA	TRBJ2-3	TRBV19	TGTGCCAGTAGTATAGGTAGATACCCGGAGGCGCAGTATTTT	CASSIGRYPEAQYF
NA	NA	TRBJ1-1	TRBV4-1	TGCGCCAGCAGCCAACCCCTCGGCCAGGGGAAGGGGAACACCGAAGCTTTCTTT	CASSQPLGQGKGNTEAFF
NA	NA	TRBJ1-1	TRBV6-5	TGTGCCAGCAGTTATCCGAGAGGTGGTACTGAAGCTTTCTTT	CASSYPRGGTEAFF
NA	NA	TRBJ1-2	TRBV30	TGTGCCTGGAGTGTTATGGGCTCCATCTACACCTTC	CAWSVMGSIYTF
TRBD1	NA	TRBJ2-1	TRBV6-5	TGTGCCAGCAGTTATCAGGGGGCGCGGAATGAGCAGTTCTTC	CASSYQGARNEQFF
NA	NA	TRBJ2-7	TRBV10-2	TGCGCCAGCGCCGATGGGGGGGGCACTTGGGAGCAGTACTTC	CASADGGGTWEQYF
NA	NA	TRBJ1-6	TRBV19	TGTGCCAGTAGTGAGGGCTTAGGTTCACCCCTCCACTTT	CASSEGLGSPLHF
TRBD1	NA	TRBJ2-7	TRBV11-2	TGTGCCAGCAGCTTAGATCCAGGGGGCGAGCAGTACTTC	CASSLDPGGEQYF
NA	NA	TRBJ2-7	TRBV29-1	TGCAGCGTTGAGACTAGTTCCGACTACGAGCAGTACTTC	CSVETSSDYEQYF
NA	NA	TRBJ2-1	TRBV11-2	TGTGCCAGCAGCTTAGCCGGGAGATACAATGAGCAGTTCTTC	CASSLAGRYNEQFF
NA	NA	TRBJ1-1	TRBV6-1	TGTGCCAGCAGTGAAACTAATGACTATGAAGCTTTCTTT	CASSETNDYEAFF
TRBD1	NA	TRBJ1-6	TRBV7-7	TGTGCTAGCAGCTTCGGGACAGGGCCGTATAATTCACCCCTCCACTTT	CASSFGTGPYNSPLHF
NA	NA	TRBJ2-6	TRBV4-1	TGCGCCAGCAGCCAAGATCCAGCAGGGCTACTCTCTGGGGCCAACGTCCTGACTTTC	CASSQDPAGLLSGANVLTF
NA	NA	TRBJ2-3	TRBV10-3	TGTGCCATCAGTGTGGAGGGGGCAGCAGATACGCAGTATTTT	CAISVEGAADTQYF
NA	NA	TRBJ2-7	TRBV6-1	TGTGCCAGCAGAGGGACACCCTCCTACGAGCAGTACTTC	CASRGTPSYEQYF
NA	NA	TRBJ1-5	TRBV5-8	TGTGCCAGCAGCTTAACTCCAGGGGGCAATCAGCCCCAGCATTTT	CASSLTPGGNQPQHF
NA	NA	TRBJ2-1	TRBV11-2	TGTGCCAGCAGCTTAGATCCCCTTATACGCGATGAGCAGTTCTTC	CASSLDPLIRDEQFF
NA	once	TRBJ2-3	TRBV10-3	TGTGCCACCGGACTGGAAGTGTTGGGCACAGATACGCAGTATTTT	CATGLEVLGTDTQYF
NA	NA	TRBJ1-1	TRBV7-9	TGTGCCAGCAGCGCGGCCTCGTACACTGAAGCTTTCTTT	CASSAASYTEAFF
NA	NA	TRBJ2-5	TRBV9	TGTGCCAGCAGCGTAGTCGGTCTCGGTGGGGAGACCCAGTACTTC	CASSVVGLGGETQYF
NA	NA	TRBJ1-3	TRBV27	TGTGCCAGCAGTTTATCACTGGGAGCTGGAAACACCATATATTTT	CASSLSLGAGNTIYF
NA	NA	TRBJ2-1	TRBV10-2	TGCGCCAGCAGACTACAACTAGCAAATGAGCAGTTCTTC	CASRLQLANEQFF
NA	once	TRBJ2-7	TRBV9	TGTGCCAGCAGCGTAGCGTCGGGGAGGTACGAGCAGTACTTC	CASSVASGRYEQYF